The TCR beta chain described here comes from a study of cytomegalovirus exposure and HLA in healthy donors. Study background: Among 150 million to 200 million T cells, an earlier analysis found 117 million unique TCR beta sequences.

Vbeta (60) and Jbeta (13) primers were used in the PCR. TCRdb keeps only in-frame clones here, not all; method: immunoSEQ multiplex PCR. Its listing shows about 170,000 clones. Trimming removed 0 bases at V and 2 bases at J, with 17 bases between. Germline V CDR1 and CDR2: SGHAT, FQNNGV. The CDR3 sequence is 17 residues long. The TCR sequence derives from a woman between 18 and 29 years old in good health and CMV-seropositive. The chain links TRBV11-2 to TRBJ2-7; tentative D call: TRBD1 (5 bases). Sequencing was performed on PBMCs. The CDR3 region is CASSLDRVGAGTYEQYF. CDR3 DNA sequence: TGTGCCAGCAGCTTAGATCGGGTAGGGGCAGGGACCTACGAGCAGTACTTC.